A single sample is the source of the 5 T cell receptor beta chains below, sequenced in a study of T cells in Graves' hyperthyroidism and ophthalmopathy. TCR beta CDR3 regions were amplified from RNA transcripts. HTBI primers drove first-round RT-PCR of the TCR CDR3. TCRdb reprocessed the multiplex PCR reads via MiXCR and lists one record per CDR3 protein. This sample has about 330,000 distinct CDR3 sequences, with roughly 13% found just once. What was sequenced was blood. These receptor sequences come from a woman aged 40 to 49 with Graves' ophthalmopathy.

This clonotype was seen repeatedly, ten times or more. The rearrangement joins TRBV24-1 to TRBJ1-2; D call uncertain. The V and J ends lost 9 bases and 3 bases respectively, with 13 bases between them. Germline CDR1 KGHDR, CDR2 SFDVKD. The CDR3 loop spans 13 amino acids. The CDR3 DNA follows: TGTGCCACCCAGTCTGCGGAGTACTATGGCTACACCTTC. It is translated as CATQSAEYYGYTF.

This clonotype was seen a handful of times. CDR3 loop: CASSLHRVSGNTIYF. The CDR3 nucleotides are TGTGCCAGCAGTCTTCACAGGGTTTCTGGAAACACCATATATTTT. V is TRBV6-1 and J is TRBJ1-3, with a tentative D call TRBD1 (6 bases). Germline CDR1 reads MNHNS; CDR2 reads SASEGT. CDR3 length equals 15 residues. V lost 5 bases to trimming and J lost 1 base, with 12 bases between them.

This clonotype was seen more than once but under ten times. This chain uses TRBV30 with TRBJ1-6, with 9 bases fitting TRBD1. This CDR3 region has 17 residues. Germline CDR1 and CDR2: GTSNPN and SVGIG (reference sequence). The ends lost 3 bases at V and 9 bases at J; junction bases unmatched: 15. The CDR3 region is CAWRSGTGIFAGSPLHF. CDR3 DNA sequence: TGTGCCTGGAGATCCGGGACAGGGATATTTGCAGGTTCACCCCTCCACTTT.

This clonotype was observed many times. The DNA of the CDR3 is TGTGCCAGCAGTTACTCGGGGACGGCACCGAACACTGAAGCTTTCTTT. The encoded protein is CASSYSGTAPNTEAFF. V is TRBV6-6 and J is TRBJ1-1; TRBD1 is a possible D gene (5 bases). The V end lost 0 bases, the J end lost 1 base, and 12 bases lay between the germline ends. Per the germline V gene, CDR1 is MNHNY and CDR2 is SVGAGI (reference sequence). This CDR3 region has 16 residues.

The chain has TRBV2 and TRBJ1-5, with 7 positions matching TRBD1. The CDR3 totals 15 residues. Germline CDR1 and CDR2: SNHLY and FYNNEI. Germline trimming cut 3 bases from V and 2 bases from J; bases unmatched to any gene: 4. The CDR3 DNA is TGTGCCAGCAGTGAGTCCGGGACAGGCAATCAGCCCCAGCATTTT. It is translated as CASSESGTGNQPQHF.